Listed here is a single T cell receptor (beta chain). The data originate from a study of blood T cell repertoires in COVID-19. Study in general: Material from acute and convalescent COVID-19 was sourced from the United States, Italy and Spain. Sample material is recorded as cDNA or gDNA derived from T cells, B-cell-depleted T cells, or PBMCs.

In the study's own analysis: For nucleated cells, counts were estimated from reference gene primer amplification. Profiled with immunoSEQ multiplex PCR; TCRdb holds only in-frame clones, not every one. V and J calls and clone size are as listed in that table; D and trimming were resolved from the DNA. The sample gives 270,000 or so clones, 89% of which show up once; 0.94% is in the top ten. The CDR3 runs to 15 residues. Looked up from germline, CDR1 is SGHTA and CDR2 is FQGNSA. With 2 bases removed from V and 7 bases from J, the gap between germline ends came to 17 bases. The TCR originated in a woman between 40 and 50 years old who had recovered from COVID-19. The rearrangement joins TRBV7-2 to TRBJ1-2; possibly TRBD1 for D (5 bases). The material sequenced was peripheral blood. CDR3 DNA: TGTGCCAGCAGCTTATCGGGGGGAGGATTGGGTGGCTACACCTTC. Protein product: CASSLSGGGLGGYTF.